This record looks at one T cell receptor (beta chain) sequence and its context. Its antigen remains unknown. Amplification used 60 Vbeta primers and 13 Jbeta primers. Sequencing used immunoSEQ multiplex PCR; TCRdb keeps in-frame clones, though not all of them. The sample holds about 190,000 clones, 60% to 80% seen once. This record belongs to a study of cytomegalovirus exposure and HLA in healthy donors. Overall study context: HLA-typed donors were the source of around 77 million unique TCRs held in an early data release. Study-wide results and caveats: Sequencing depth roughly uniform across donors was assumed in presence/absence analyses. Common viral pathogens were later found to be apparently linked to several of the most significant clusters.

V gave up 3 bases and J gave up 5 bases; unmatched junction bases: 2. CDR1 and CDR2 from the germline V gene are SGDLS and YYNGEE. The CDR3 has 14 amino acids. The gene calls are TRBV9 and TRBJ2-5; TRBD2 aligns across 12 bases. The origin of this receptor is a woman aged 25 to 39 in good health and CMV-seropositive. Source material: PBMCs. The CDR3 here is CASSAGLAGETQYF. CDR3 nucleotides: TGTGCCAGCAGCGCTGGACTAGCGGGGGAGACCCAGTACTTC.